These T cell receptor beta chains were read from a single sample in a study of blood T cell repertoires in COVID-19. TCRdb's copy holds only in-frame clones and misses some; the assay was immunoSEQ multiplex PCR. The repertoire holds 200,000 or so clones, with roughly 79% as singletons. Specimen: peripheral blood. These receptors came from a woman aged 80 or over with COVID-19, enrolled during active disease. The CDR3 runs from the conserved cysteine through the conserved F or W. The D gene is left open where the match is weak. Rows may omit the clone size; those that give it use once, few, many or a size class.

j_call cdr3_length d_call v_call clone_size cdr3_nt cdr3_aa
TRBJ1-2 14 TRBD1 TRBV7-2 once TGTGCCAGCAGCCTCCGACAGGGGCAAGGCGGCTACACCTTC CASSLRQGQGGYTF
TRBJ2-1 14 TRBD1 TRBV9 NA TGTGCCAGCAGCACCTCAGGGGGCTCGGATGAGCAGTTCTTC CASSTSGGSDEQFF
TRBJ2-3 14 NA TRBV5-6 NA TGTGCCAGCAGCTTTGGGAGTTTGACAGATACGCAGTATTTT CASSFGSLTDTQYF
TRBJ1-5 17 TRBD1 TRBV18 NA TGTGCCAGCTCACCACCGGGACAGGGTGGAAAGAATCAGCCCCAGCATTTT CASSPPGQGGKNQPQHF
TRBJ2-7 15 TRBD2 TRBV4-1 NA TGCGCCAGCAGCCAAGAACTAGCGTACACCTACGAGCAGTACTTC CASSQELAYTYEQYF
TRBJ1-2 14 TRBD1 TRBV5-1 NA TGCGCCAGCAGCATGGGGACAGGAGACTATGGCTACACCTTC CASSMGTGDYGYTF
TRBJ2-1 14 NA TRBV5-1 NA TGCGCCAGCAGCTTGGTCGGGGTTTCCAATGAGCAGTTCTTC CASSLVGVSNEQFF
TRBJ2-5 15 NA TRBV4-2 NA TGTGCCAGCAGCCAAGGGGGGGAATTCCAAGAGACCCAGTACTTC CASSQGGEFQETQYF
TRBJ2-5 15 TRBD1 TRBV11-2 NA TGTGCCAGCAGCCGAAATGAGGCGGACAGGGCGACCCAGTACTTC CASSRNEADRATQYF
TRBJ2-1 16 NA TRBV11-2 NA TGTGCCAGCAGCTTCGATATAGAACCCTCCTACAATGAGCAGTTCTTC CASSFDIEPSYNEQFF
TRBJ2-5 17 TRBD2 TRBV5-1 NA TGCGCCAGCAGCTTGATGGCTAGCGGGGGGGTGGAGGAGACCCAGTACTTC CASSLMASGGVEETQYF
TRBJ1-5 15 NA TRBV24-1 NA TGTGCCACCAGTGCCGGGGACATGAGCAATCAGCCCCAGCATTTT CATSAGDMSNQPQHF
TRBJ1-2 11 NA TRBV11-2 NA TGTGCCAGCAGTTCCATTTATGGCTACACCTTC CASSSIYGYTF